The 24 T cell receptor beta chains below come from one sample, sequenced in a study of lymphopenia after photon versus proton radiotherapy. Method: immunoSEQ multiplex PCR; TCRdb's copy keeps in-frame clones and lacks some. The data contain around 62,000 clones, approximately 84% of them singletons. The material was peripheral blood, obtained from a patient treated with proton-based radiotherapy. The receptors derive from a man between 60 and 70 years old with pancreatic cancer.

V usage is TRBV11-2 and J usage is TRBJ2-1; tentatively, D is TRBD1 or TRBD2 (5 bases each). The CDR3 covers 17 residues. CDR1 is SGHAT and CDR2 is FQNNGV in the germline V gene. Trimming took off 5 bases at V and 10 bases at J, with 27 bases between the two ends. The CDR3 region has the DNA TGTGCCAGCAGCCCTATCCCCGGGACCGCCCTCCTAAGCGAGCAGTTCTTC. Its protein product is CASSPIPGTALLSEQFF.

The chain has TRBV2 and TRBJ1-4, with TRBD1 matching 7 bases. Trimming cost V 6 bases and J 12 bases; bases outside gene matches: 10. Germline CDR1 is SNHLY and CDR2 is FYNNEI. The CDR3 extends over 13 amino acids. Here the CDR3 reads CASRGGQMVELFF. The CDR3 region has the DNA TGTGCCAGCAGGGGGGGACAGATGGTAGAACTGTTTTTT.

The CDR3 spells CASSEWDRGSGELFF. DNA for the CDR3: TGTGCCAGCAGTGAATGGGACAGGGGATCCGGGGAGCTGTTTTTT. The chain combines TRBV2 with TRBJ2-2, with 10 bases lining up with TRBD1. The length of the CDR3 is 15 residues. V was clipped by 2 bases and J by 6 bases; unmatched bases: 3. CDR1 is SNHLY and CDR2 is FYNNEI in the germline V gene.

The J gene is TRBJ2-2, the V gene TRBV4-2, with D possibly TRBD2 on 6 matching bases. Trimming pared 2 bases from V and 3 bases from J, leaving 19 bases between. The CDR3 loop spans 18 amino acids. The germline V gene has CDR1 LGHNA and CDR2 YNFKEQ. The CDR3 bases are TGTGCCAGCAGCCAATTGGGAGGACGAGACTGGGACACCGGGGAGCTGTTTTTT. Its protein is CASSQLGGRDWDTGELFF.

The chain combines TRBV2 with TRBJ2-5; no definite D call. The end of the DNA aligns better with TRBJ2-7, so the J call may be wrong. CDR1 and CDR2 from the germline V gene are SNHLY and FYNNEI. The CDR3 extends over 15 amino acids. CDR3: CASSANRGITYEQYF. CDR3 in DNA: TGTGCCAGCAGTGCAAATAGAGGAATTACCTACGAGCAGTACTTC.

V is TRBV29-1 and J is TRBJ1-2, with D possibly being TRBD1 (6 bases). V was cut by 6 bases and J by 3 bases, with 11 bases left in between. Germline values: CDR1 SQVTM, CDR2 ANQGSEA. The CDR3 totals 12 residues. The CDR3 nucleotides are TGCAGCGTCTACAGGGTTGACTATGGCTACACCTTC. This sequence encodes CSVYRVDYGYTF. Complete variable domain (other parts from reference TRBV29-1 and TRBJ1-2): SAVISQKPSRDICQRGTSLTIQCQVDSQVTMMFWYRQQPGQSLTLIATANQGSEATYESGFVIDKFPISRPNLTFSTLTVSNMSPEDSSIYLCSVYRVDYGYTFGSGTRLTVV.

The genes are TRBV5-1 and TRBJ2-5; TRBD2 aligns across 12 bases. The germline V gene has CDR1 SGHRS and CDR2 YFSETQ. Germline trimming cut 4 bases from V and 4 bases from J; bases unmatched to any gene: 11. The CDR3 extends over 17 amino acids. The CDR3 sequence: CASSPILAGGSVETQYF. The DNA for the CDR3 is TGCGCCAGCAGCCCCATACTAGCGGGAGGTTCGGTAGAGACCCAGTACTTC.

This clone has a handful of counts. The chain joins TRBV15 to TRBJ2-7, with D possibly being TRBD1 or TRBD2 (6 bases each). Trimming took 8 bases from V and 6 from J, leaving 14 bases between them. Germline V gene data show CDR1 as LNHNV and CDR2 as YYDKDF (reference sequence). CDR3 length: 12 residues. The CDR3 DNA sequence: TGTGCCACCGGAGGGGGTTCGGCCGAGCAGTACTTC. It translates to CATGGGSAEQYF.

The chain combines TRBV19 with TRBJ1-5, with 8 bases fitting TRBD1. With 9 bases clipped from V and 4 bases from J, the junction kept 5 bases outside the gene matches. This CDR3 comprises 13 residues. The germline V gene has CDR1 LNHDA and CDR2 SQIVND (reference sequence). The CDR3 DNA reads as TGTGCCAGCCAGGGGGCCCGGAATCAGCCCCAGCATTTT. This sequence encodes CASQGARNQPQHF.

V and J are TRBV6-1 and TRBJ1-2, with 8 positions matching TRBD1. The CDR3 covers 13 residues. The V segment lost 6 bases and the J segment 8 bases; nucleotides outside the gene matches: 8. From germline, CDR1 is MNHNS and CDR2 SASEGT. The CDR3 DNA reads TGTGCCAGCAGCTACACAGGGGGTTGGGGCTACACCTTC. It yields the protein CASSYTGGWGYTF.

The chain recombines TRBV29-1 with TRBJ2-3, with 8 bases lining up with TRBD1. Germline CDR1 and CDR2: SQVTM and ANQGSEA. The CDR3 is 16 residues long. The trim removed 2 bases at V and 0 bases at J, leaving 7 bases unmatched. This CDR3 reads CSVESRTGLSTDTQYF. The CDR3 bases are TGCAGCGTTGAATCTCGGACAGGGCTAAGCACAGATACGCAGTATTTT.

J is TRBJ1-4 and V is TRBV4-2, with D perhaps matching TRBD1 (5 bases). CDR1 is LGHNA and CDR2 is YNFKEQ in the germline V gene. With 1 base removed from V and 4 bases from J, the gap between germline ends came to 10 bases. The CDR3 extends over 15 amino acids. CDR3 nucleotide sequence: TGTGCCAGCAGCCAAGGCCGGGGGGTTAATGAAAAACTGTTTTTT. Translated, it gives CASSQGRGVNEKLFF.

The chain joins TRBV18 to TRBJ2-1, with a possible D match to TRBD2 (5 bases). With 2 bases removed from V and 8 bases from J, the gap between germline ends came to 7 bases. CDR1 KGHSH and CDR2 LQKENI come from the germline V gene. The CDR3 runs 12 residues. This CDR3 reads CASSPGSDEQFF. For the CDR3, the DNA is TGTGCCAGCTCACCAGGGAGCGATGAGCAGTTCTTC.

This clone was seen more than once but under ten times. The V call is TRBV10-1, the J call TRBJ2-2; 10 positions match TRBD1. Trimming cost V 3 bases and J 3 bases; bases outside gene matches: 1. This CDR3 is 15 amino acids long. Germline values: CDR1 WNHNN, CDR2 SYGVQD (reference sequence). The CDR3: CASSDGQGDTGELFF. CDR3 coding DNA: TGCGCCAGCAGTGACGGACAGGGGGACACCGGGGAGCTGTTTTTT.

Concerning this clone itself: Mismatch with germline at one junction end may stem from a read error. This rearrangement joins TRBV11-1 to TRBJ2-7; 7 positions agree with TRBD1. From germline, CDR1 is SGHAT and CDR2 FQDESV (reference sequence). The CDR3 contains 13 residues. This CDR3 is CASSLAPPGQQTF. CDR3 sequence (DNA): TGTGCCAGCAGCTTAGCGCCTCCGGGACAGCAGACTTTC.

The chain has TRBV28 and TRBJ2-3; D not certain. Per germline, CDR1 MDHEN and CDR2 SYDVKM. The CDR3 is 14 residues long. Trimming left V 7 bases short and J 0 bases short, with 11 bases between. Written as DNA, the CDR3 is TGTGCCAGCACCCTACTTGGGAGCACAGATACGCAGTATTTT. Its protein product is CASTLLGSTDTQYF.

The J gene is TRBJ2-1, the V gene TRBV19; D is perhaps TRBD2 (5 bases). The CDR3 spans 15 residues. Germline V gene sequence: CDR1 LNHDA, CDR2 SQIVND (reference sequence). Trimming cost V 7 bases and J 1 base, with 14 bases left between them. The CDR3 DNA reads TGTGCCAGTACCCGGGTTGGGAGTTCCTACAATGAGCAGTTCTTC. This codes for CASTRVGSSYNEQFF.

The V and J genes are TRBV18 and TRBJ2-7; 7 bases line up with TRBD1. Trimming removed 3 bases from V and 0 bases from J; junction bases left unmatched: 2. The CDR3 is 14 residues long. CDR1 and CDR2 (germline): KGHSH, LQKENI. In nucleotides, the CDR3 is TGTGCCAGCTCACCGGGACAGAGCTCCTACGAGCAGTACTTC. It is translated as CASSPGQSSYEQYF.

The V call is TRBV7-2, the J call TRBJ2-7; D call uncertain. Germline V gene sequence: CDR1 SGHTA, CDR2 FQGNSA. The CDR3 is 15 residues long. V lost 0 bases to trimming and J lost 0 bases, with 9 bases between them. The CDR3 nucleotides are TGTGCCAGCAGCTTAGCACAAGGGTTCTCCTACGAGCAGTACTTC. Translation gives CASSLAQGFSYEQYF. The complete variable domain, with remaining parts taken from reference TRBV7-2 and TRBJ2-7, reads GAGVSQSPSNKVTEKGKDVELRCDPISGHTALYWYRQSLGQGLEFLIYFQGNSAPDKSGLPSDRFSAERTGGSVSTLTIQRTQQEDSAVYLCASSLAQGFSYEQYFGPGTRLTVT.

This chain links TRBV5-5 with TRBJ2-7; the D call may be TRBD1 or TRBD2 (5 bases each). Trimming stripped 4 bases from V and 4 bases from J, with 12 bases between. In germline, CDR1 is SGHKS, CDR2 YYEKEE (reference sequence). The CDR3 spans 13 residues. The CDR3 here is CASSGAGAYEQYF. In DNA, the CDR3 is TGTGCCAGCAGCGGAGCCGGGGCGTACGAGCAGTACTTC.

The chain carries TRBV27 and TRBJ1-4, with TRBD1 as a possible D gene (5 bases). The CDR3 spans 15 residues. Trimming removed 0 bases from V and 4 bases from J, with 9 bases in between. CDR1 and CDR2 (germline): MNHEY, SMNVEV (reference sequence). This CDR3 is CASSLSGQGNEKLFF. CDR3 nucleotides: TGTGCCAGCAGTTTATCGGGGCAGGGTAATGAAAAACTGTTTTTT. Full variable domain (missing parts from reference TRBV27 and TRBJ1-4): EAQVTQNPRYLITVTGKKLTVTCSQNMNHEYMSWYRQDPGLGLRQIYYSMNVEVTDKGDVPEGYKVSRKEKRNFPLILESPSPNQTSLYFCASSLSGQGNEKLFFGSGTQLSVL.

This clone was observed a handful of times. V is TRBV11-2 and J is TRBJ2-1, with D possibly being TRBD2 (6 bases). Trimming took 4 bases from V and 5 from J, leaving 12 bases between them. Germline V gene sequence: CDR1 SGHAT, CDR2 FQNNGV. The CDR3 has 14 residues. CDR3 in amino acids: CASSSRLVDNEQFF. The DNA of the CDR3 is TGTGCCAGCAGCTCCAGACTAGTTGACAATGAGCAGTTCTTC.

This chain uses TRBV7-8 with TRBJ2-2; 9 bases map to TRBD2. This CDR3 comprises 16 residues. Trimming at V came to 5 bases and at J to 7 bases, leaving 11 bases not matched to a gene. CDR1 is SGHVS and CDR2 is FQNEAQ in the germline V gene. CDR3: CASSERAGGPNGELFF. CDR3 in DNA: TGTGCCAGCAGCGAGAGGGCGGGAGGGCCGAACGGGGAGCTGTTTTTT.

The chain joins TRBV2 to TRBJ2-7; the D is unclear. Between the trimmed V and J ends, which lost 8 bases and 6 bases, there was a span of 11 bases. CDR3 size: 11 residues. Germline assignment: CDR1 SNHLY and CDR2 FYNNEI. The DNA of the CDR3 is TGTGCCAGCCTTCAGGTGGGCGAGCAGTACTTC. Protein: CASLQVGEQYF.